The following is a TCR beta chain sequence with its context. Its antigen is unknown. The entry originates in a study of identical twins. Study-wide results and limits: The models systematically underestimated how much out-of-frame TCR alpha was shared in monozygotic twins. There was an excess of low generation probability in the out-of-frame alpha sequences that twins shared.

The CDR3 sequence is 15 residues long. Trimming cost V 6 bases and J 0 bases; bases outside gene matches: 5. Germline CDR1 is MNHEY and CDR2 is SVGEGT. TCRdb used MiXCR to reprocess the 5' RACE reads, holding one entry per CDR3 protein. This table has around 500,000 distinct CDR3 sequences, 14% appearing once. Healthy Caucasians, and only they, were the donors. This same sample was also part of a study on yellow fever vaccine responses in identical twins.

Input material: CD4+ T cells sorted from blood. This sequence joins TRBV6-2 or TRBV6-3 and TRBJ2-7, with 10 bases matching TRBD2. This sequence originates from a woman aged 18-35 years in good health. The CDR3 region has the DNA TGTGCCAGCAGACCACTAGCGGGGAACTCCTACGAGCAGTACTTC. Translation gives CASRPLAGNSYEQYF.